Given below is one T cell receptor (beta chain) in context. The antigen remains undetermined. The germline CDR1 and CDR2 sequences are KGHSH and LQKENI. The CDR3 is 17 residues long. V shed 1 base and J 5 bases; nucleotides not matched to a gene: 10. The PCR employed 60 Vbeta primers together with 13 Jbeta primers. TCRdb's copy holds only in-frame clones and misses some; the assay was immunoSEQ multiplex PCR. Of more than 85,000 clones listed, approximately 57% are singletons. This specimen belongs to a study of cytomegalovirus exposure and HLA in healthy donors. Regarding the study as a whole: Apparent HLA restriction characterized most CMV-associated TCR beta chains in a later analysis.

The TCR comes from a woman aged 25 to 39 in good health and CMV-seronegative. This rearrangement joins TRBV18 to TRBJ2-7, with 11 positions matching TRBD2. Source material: PBMCs. The CDR3 DNA follows: TGTGCCAGCTCACCACGCCTAGCGGGGGGCCCGGTTGACGAGCAGTACTTC. This codes for CASSPRLAGGPVDEQYF.